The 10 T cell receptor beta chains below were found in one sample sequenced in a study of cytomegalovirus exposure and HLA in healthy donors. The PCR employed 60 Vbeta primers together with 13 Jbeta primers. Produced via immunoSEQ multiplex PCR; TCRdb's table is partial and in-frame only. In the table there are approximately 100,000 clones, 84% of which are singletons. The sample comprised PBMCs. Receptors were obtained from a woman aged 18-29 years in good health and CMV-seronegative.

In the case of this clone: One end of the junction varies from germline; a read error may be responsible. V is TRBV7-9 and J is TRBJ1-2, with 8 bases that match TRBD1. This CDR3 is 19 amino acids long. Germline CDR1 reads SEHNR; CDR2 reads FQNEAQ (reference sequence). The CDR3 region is CSSSLVTGTGELANYGYTF. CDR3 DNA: TGTTCCAGCAGCTTAGTAACCGGGACAGGCGAGTTAGCTAACTATGGCTACACCTTC.

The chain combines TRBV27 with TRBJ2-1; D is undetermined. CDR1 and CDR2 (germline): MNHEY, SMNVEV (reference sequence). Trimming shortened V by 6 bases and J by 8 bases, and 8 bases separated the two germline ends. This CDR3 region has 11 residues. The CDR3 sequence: CASRSFYEQFF. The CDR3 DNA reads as TGTGCCAGCAGGAGTTTCTATGAGCAGTTCTTC.

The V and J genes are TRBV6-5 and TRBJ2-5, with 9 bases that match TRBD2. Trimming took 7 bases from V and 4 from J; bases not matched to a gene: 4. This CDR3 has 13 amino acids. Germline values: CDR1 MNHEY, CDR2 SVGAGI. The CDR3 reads CASKLAGRETQYF. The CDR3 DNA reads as TGTGCCAGCAAGCTAGCGGGGCGAGAGACCCAGTACTTC.

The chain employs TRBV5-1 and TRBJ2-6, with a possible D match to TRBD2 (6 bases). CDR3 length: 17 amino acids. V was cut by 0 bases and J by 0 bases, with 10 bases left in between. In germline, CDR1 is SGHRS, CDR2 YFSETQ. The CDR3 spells CASSLGPGVSGANVLTF. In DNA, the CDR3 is TGCGCCAGCAGCTTGGGACCGGGGGTCTCTGGGGCCAACGTCCTGACTTTC.

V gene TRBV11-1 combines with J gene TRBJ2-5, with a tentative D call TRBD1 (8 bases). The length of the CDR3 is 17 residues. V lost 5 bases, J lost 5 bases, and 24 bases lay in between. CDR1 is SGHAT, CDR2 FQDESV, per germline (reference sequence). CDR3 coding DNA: TGTGCCAGCAGCGGTCGGACAGGGAGGGGTGTGGTGGAGACCCAGTACTTC. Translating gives CASSGRTGRGVVETQYF.

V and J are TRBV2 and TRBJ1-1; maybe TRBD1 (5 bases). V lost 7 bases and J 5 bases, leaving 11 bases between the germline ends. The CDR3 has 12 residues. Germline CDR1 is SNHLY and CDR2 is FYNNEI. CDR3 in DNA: TGTGCCAGCAACCGGGGGAGGACTGAAGCTTTCTTT. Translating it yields CASNRGRTEAFF. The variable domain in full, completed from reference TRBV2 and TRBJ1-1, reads EPEVTQTPSHQVTQMGQEVILRCVPISNHLYFYWYRQILGQKVEFLVSFYNNEISEKSEIFDDQFSVERPDGSNFTLKIRSTKLEDSAMYFCASNRGRTEAFFGQGTRLTVV.

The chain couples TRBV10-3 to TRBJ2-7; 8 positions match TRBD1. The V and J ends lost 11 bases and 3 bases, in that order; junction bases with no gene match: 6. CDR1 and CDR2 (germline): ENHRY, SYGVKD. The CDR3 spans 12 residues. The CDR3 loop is CASTGGNYEQYF. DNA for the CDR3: TGTGCCTCTACAGGGGGTAACTACGAGCAGTACTTC.

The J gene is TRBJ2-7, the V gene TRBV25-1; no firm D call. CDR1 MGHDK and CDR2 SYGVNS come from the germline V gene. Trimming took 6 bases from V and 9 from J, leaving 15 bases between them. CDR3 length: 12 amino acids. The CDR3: CASRRSLGVQYF. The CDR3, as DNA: TGTGCCAGCAGAAGAAGCCTGGGCGTGCAGTACTTC.

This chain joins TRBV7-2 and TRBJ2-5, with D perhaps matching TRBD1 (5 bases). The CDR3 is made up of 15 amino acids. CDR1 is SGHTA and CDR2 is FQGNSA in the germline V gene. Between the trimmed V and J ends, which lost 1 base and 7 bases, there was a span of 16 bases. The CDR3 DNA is TGTGCCAGCAGCTTAGAAGTTGCAGGGTTAGGGACCCAGTACTTC. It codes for CASSLEVAGLGTQYF.

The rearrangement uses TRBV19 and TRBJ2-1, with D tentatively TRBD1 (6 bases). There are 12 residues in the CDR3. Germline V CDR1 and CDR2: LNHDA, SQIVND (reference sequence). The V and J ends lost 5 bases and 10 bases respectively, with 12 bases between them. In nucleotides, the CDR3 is TGTGCCAGTAGTTCAATGGGGACAGAGCAGTTCTTC. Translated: CASSSMGTEQFF.